This T cell receptor beta chain was observed in a study of STAT5B mutations in CD4+ large granular lymphocyte leukemia. The table lists this clone with a count of one. Repertoires were generated with immunoSEQ multiplex PCR, while TCRdb's copy carries only in-frame clones and drops some. The sample has about 30,000 clones, just under 75% seen once. This TCR was recovered from a human donor in good health. Sequencing was performed on CD4+ T cells from blood buffy coats.

The CDR3 DNA follows: TGTGCCAGCAGCGCGGGACAGAAAGAGACCCAGTACTTC. Amino acids: CASSAGQKETQYF. V is TRBV9 and J is TRBJ2-5; the match to TRBD1 covers 7 bases. This CDR3 has 13 amino acids. After removal of 3 bases from V and 3 bases from J, the junction contained 2 bases not matched to a gene. The V gene's germline CDR1 is SGDLS and CDR2 YYNGEE.